This T cell receptor (beta chain) stems from a study of neurological immune-mediated disorders. TCRdb passed the 5' RACE reads through MiXCR, listing each CDR3 protein once. The table lists some 57,000 distinct CDR3 sequences, about 4.1% of them singletons. This clonotype was recorded at least ten times. V was shortened by 4 bases and J by 0 bases, with 13 bases between the two germline ends. The CDR3 totals 16 residues. Germline V gene sequence: CDR1 SGHRS, CDR2 YFSETQ. The TCR comes from a man aged 55-75 years with multiple sclerosis. The rearrangement uses TRBV5-1 and TRBJ1-4; the D is unclear. Sequencing was done on a sample of PBMCs. DNA of the CDR3: TGCGCCAGCAGCACGGGCCTCCGCCCAACTAATGAAAAACTGTTTTTT. Its translation: CASSTGLRPTNEKLFF.